The next 5 T cell receptor beta chains were all read from a single sample in a study of T cells in Graves' hyperthyroidism and ophthalmopathy. TCR beta CDR3 sequences were amplified from RNA transcripts. The HTBI primer set was used in a first-round RT-PCR of the TCR CDR3. One entry per CDR3 protein, called by TCRdb with MiXCR from the multiplex PCR reads. The table has a few hundred thousand distinct CDR3 sequences, approximately 13% seen once. The sample taken for sequencing was blood. These receptors all stem from a woman aged 25-40 years with Graves' hyperthyroidism that later progressed to Graves' ophthalmopathy.

This clonotype was seen repeatedly, ten times or more. This chain connects TRBV29-1 to TRBJ2-3; unclear D gene. The CDR3 totals 15 residues. Deletions cut 4 bases from V and 0 bases from J, with 14 bases between. Germline V CDR1 and CDR2: SQVTM, ANQGSEA. CDR3 nucleotides: TGCAGCGTTGTTAATTGGGTCCAAAGCACAGATACGCAGTATTTT. This encodes CSVVNWVQSTDTQYF.

This clonotype was observed at least ten times. The chain links TRBV5-1 to TRBJ2-3, with a possible D match to TRBD1 (6 bases). This CDR3 has 18 amino acids. The germline V gene encodes CDR1 SGHRS and CDR2 YFSETQ. Between the trimmed V and J ends, which lost 0 bases and 1 base, there was a span of 18 bases. DNA of the CDR3: TGCGCCAGCAGCTTGGGACAGGAGCTCCCAATTCGCACAGATACGCAGTATTTT. Translating gives CASSLGQELPIRTDTQYF.

This clonotype was seen a few times. J is TRBJ2-2 and V is TRBV4-1, with D possibly TRBD1 on 5 matching bases. CDR1 and CDR2 from the germline V gene are MGHRA and YSYEKL. The CDR3 runs to 19 residues. V gave up 1 base and J gave up 4 bases, with 22 bases separating them. The CDR3 protein is CASSQVGISDKPATGELFF. CDR3 DNA sequence: TGCGCCAGCAGCCAAGTGGGTATTTCGGACAAACCGGCCACCGGGGAGCTGTTTTTT.

This clonotype was seen many times. Here the CDR3 reads CASSPRTGGVQPQHF. The CDR3 coding sequence is TGTGCCAGCAGCCCCCGGACAGGGGGGGTTCAGCCCCAGCATTTT. This chain uses TRBV28 with TRBJ1-5; 10 bases match TRBD1. V was pared by 6 bases and J by 6 bases, with 8 bases of the junction left unmatched. From germline, CDR1 is MDHEN and CDR2 SYDVKM. The CDR3 spans 15 residues.

The CDR3 spells CAIRPGGGIDIQYF. CDR3 bases: TGTGCCATCAGACCCGGGGGGGGCATAGACATTCAGTACTTC. The V call is TRBV10-3, the J call TRBJ2-4, with TRBD2 matching over 8 bases. V lost 6 bases to trimming and J lost 8 bases; unmatched junction nucleotides: 9. Looked up from germline, CDR1 is ENHRY and CDR2 is SYGVKD. The CDR3 extends over 14 amino acids.